What follows are 8 T cell receptor beta chains derived from one specimen sequenced in a study of blood T cell repertoires in COVID-19. The repertoire was sequenced with immunoSEQ multiplex PCR; TCRdb's copy has only in-frame clones and lacks some. This table holds 220,000 or so clones, roughly 80% found once. The source material was peripheral blood. The source of these receptors is a woman in her 30s who had recovered from COVID-19.

Regarding this clone: The sample holds other DNA sequences that translate to the same CDR3. CDR3 protein: CASSPLGGLTYEQYF. The CDR3 DNA reads as TGTGCCAGCAGCCCCCTCGGCGGCCTTACCTACGAGCAGTACTTC. This chain joins TRBV3-1 (or the pseudogene TRBV3-2) and TRBJ2-7; D unclear. Germline V gives CDR1 LGHDT, CDR2 YNNKEL (reference sequence). This CDR3 is built from 15 residues. Trimming stripped 4 bases from V and 2 bases from J, with 15 bases between.

This clone was seen only a few times. The chain combines TRBV6-4 with TRBJ2-5; TRBD1 might be the D (9 bases). The CDR3 totals 18 residues. The germline V gene has CDR1 MRHNA and CDR2 SNTAGT. V lost 6 bases and J 3 bases, leaving 26 bases between the germline ends. The CDR3 nucleotides are TGTGCCAGCAGGGGGACAGGGAGACAGGCGGGAGGTAAAGAGACCCAGTACTTC. Residues: CASRGTGRQAGGKETQYF.

The J gene is TRBJ1-4, the V gene TRBV9; D is possibly TRBD1 (5 bases). CDR1 is SGDLS, CDR2 YYNGEE, per germline. CDR3 length equals 15 residues. The V gene lost 0 bases and the J gene lost 7 bases, with 13 bases spanning the gap. The CDR3 spells CASSVGREGGEKLFF. CDR3 bases: TGTGCCAGCAGCGTAGGCAGGGAAGGTGGTGAAAAACTGTTTTTT.

This sequence joins TRBV11-3 and TRBJ2-4, with a weak D call TRBD1 (5 bases). CDR3 length: 18 residues. The V end lost 5 bases, the J end lost 0 bases, and 20 bases lay between the germline ends. Germline V lookup: CDR1 SGHNT, CDR2 YENEEA. CDR3 residues: CASSPEPTANLAKNIQYF. The CDR3 nucleotides are TGTGCCAGCAGCCCCGAGCCGACAGCAAACCTAGCCAAAAACATTCAGTACTTC.

This clone was recorded once. The chain joins TRBV6-5 to TRBJ2-1, with 9 positions matching TRBD2. Germline CDR1 MNHEY, CDR2 SVGAGI. This CDR3 contains 15 residues. The V and J ends lost 10 bases and 7 bases, in that order; junction bases with no gene match: 14. CDR3 bases: TGTGCCACCGGGGATAGCGGGAGAGCTGATAATGAGCAGTTCTTC. It encodes CATGDSGRADNEQFF.

The chain's CDR3 is CASSSGTGALYGYTF. CDR3 bases: TGTGCCAGCAGCTCCGGGACAGGGGCACTCTATGGCTACACCTTC. This rearrangement joins TRBV6-5 to TRBJ1-2; 10 bases are shared with TRBD1. V was pared by 6 bases and J by 4 bases, with 8 bases of the junction left unmatched. CDR3 length equals 15 residues. Per the germline V gene, CDR1 is MNHEY and CDR2 is SVGAGI.

This clone was seen a few times. V usage is TRBV3-1 (or the pseudogene TRBV3-2) and J usage is TRBJ2-7; TRBD2 matches 7 bases. The CDR3 extends over 15 amino acids. Germline trimming cut 4 bases from V and 7 bases from J; bases unmatched to any gene: 13. Germline V gene lookup returns CDR1 LGHDT and CDR2 YNNKEL (reference sequence). The CDR3 DNA is TGTGCCAGCAGCCTCACCCGGGCGGGAGCTGGGGAGCAGTACTTC. Translated, it gives CASSLTRAGAGEQYF.

This clone was seen once. The chain recombines TRBV18 with TRBJ2-7; D possibly corresponds to TRBD1 (6 bases). Trimming cost V 5 bases and J 2 bases, with 13 bases left between them. Per germline, CDR1 KGHSH and CDR2 LQKENI. This CDR3 comprises 14 residues. The DNA for the CDR3 is TGTGCCAGCTCATCGACAGGACCCCCCTACGAGCAGTACTTC. It is translated as CASSSTGPPYEQYF.